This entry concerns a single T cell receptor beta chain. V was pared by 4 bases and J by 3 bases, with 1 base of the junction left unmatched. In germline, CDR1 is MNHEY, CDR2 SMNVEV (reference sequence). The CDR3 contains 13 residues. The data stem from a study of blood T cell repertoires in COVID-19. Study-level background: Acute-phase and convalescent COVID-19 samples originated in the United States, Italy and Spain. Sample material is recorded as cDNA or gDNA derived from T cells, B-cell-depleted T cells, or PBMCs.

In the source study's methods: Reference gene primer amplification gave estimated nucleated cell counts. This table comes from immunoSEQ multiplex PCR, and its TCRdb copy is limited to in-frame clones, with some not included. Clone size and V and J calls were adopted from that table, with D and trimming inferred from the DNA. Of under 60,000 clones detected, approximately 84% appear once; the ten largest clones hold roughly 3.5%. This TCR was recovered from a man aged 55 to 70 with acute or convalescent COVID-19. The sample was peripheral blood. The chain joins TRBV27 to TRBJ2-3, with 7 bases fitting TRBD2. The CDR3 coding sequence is TGTGCCAGCAGTTGGGGGGGTACAGATACGCAGTATTTT. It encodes CASSWGGTDTQYF.